The next 20 T cell receptor beta chains were all read from a single sample in a study of blood T cell repertoires in COVID-19. Sequenced by immunoSEQ multiplex PCR; TCRdb stores in-frame clones only, minus some. The sample shows about 120,000 clones, 65% to 90% of them seen only once. The material sequenced was peripheral blood. The receptors originated from an older man with acute or convalescent COVID-19.

The count of this clone is one. V usage is TRBV9 and J usage is TRBJ1-5; the match to TRBD1 covers 8 bases. There are 14 residues in the CDR3. The V and J ends lost 3 bases and 7 bases, in that order; junction bases with no gene match: 6. Germline assignment: CDR1 SGDLS and CDR2 YYNGEE. CDR3: CASSATGGTQPQHF. CDR3 sequence (DNA): TGTGCCAGCAGCGCCACAGGGGGAACCCAGCCCCAGCATTTT.

J is TRBJ2-1 and V is TRBV27; 10 bases are shared with TRBD2. J was trimmed by 5 bases and V by 3 bases; bases with no gene match: 1. CDR3 length: 14 amino acids. Germline values: CDR1 MNHEY, CDR2 SMNVEV (reference sequence). CDR3 nucleotide sequence: TGTGCCAGCAGTTTGGGACTAGCGAACAATGAGCAGTTCTTC. Translated, it gives CASSLGLANNEQFF.

The count of this clone is one. V is TRBV5-1 and J is TRBJ2-1; TRBD2 aligns across 12 bases. The CDR3 spans 13 residues. Trimming took 9 bases from V and 10 from J; bases not matched to a gene: 8. CDR1 and CDR2 (germline): SGHRS, YFSETQ. The CDR3, as DNA: TGCGCCACCCAGCGACTAGCGGGAGAAGAGCAGTTCTTC. It specifies CATQRLAGEEQFF.

This chain uses TRBV5-1 with TRBJ2-1; perhaps TRBD2 as D (6 bases). This CDR3 is 15 amino acids long. Trimming shortened V by 1 base and J by 6 bases, and 14 bases separated the two germline ends. CDR1 and CDR2 from the germline V gene are SGHRS and YFSETQ. CDR3 in DNA: TGCGCCAGCAGCTTGCCCAGCGGGCGTTTCAATGAGCAGTTCTTC. Its translation: CASSLPSGRFNEQFF.

The rearrangement links TRBV28 to TRBJ2-5; 14 bases match TRBD2. With 5 bases clipped from V and 3 bases from J, the junction kept 8 bases outside the gene matches. Germline V gene data show CDR1 as MDHEN and CDR2 as SYDVKM. CDR3 length: 17 amino acids. Written as DNA, the CDR3 is TGTGCCAGCAGTCCCGCTGGACTAGCGGGAGGTGAAGAGACCCAGTACTTC. Its translation is CASSPAGLAGGEETQYF. Combining the CDR3 with reference TRBV28 and TRBJ2-5 gives the whole variable domain DVKVTQSSRYLVKRTGEKVFLECVQDMDHENMFWYRQDPGLGLRLIYFSYDVKMKEKGDIPEGYSVSREKKERFSLILESASTNQTSMYLCASSPAGLAGGEETQYFGPGTRLLVL.

The J gene is TRBJ2-7, the V gene TRBV18; 7 bases agree with TRBD1. This CDR3 has 14 residues. CDR1 and CDR2 (germline): KGHSH, LQKENI. J was trimmed by 5 bases and V by 4 bases; bases with no gene match: 8. The CDR3 DNA reads TGTGCCAGCTCACTCGACAGGGACCCCAACGAGCAGTACTTC. This gives the protein CASSLDRDPNEQYF.

The V call is TRBV4-1, the J call TRBJ1-3; 7 bases agree with TRBD1. This CDR3 contains 16 residues. Germline assignment: CDR1 MGHRA and CDR2 YSYEKL. J lost 3 bases, V lost 2 bases, and 7 bases had no gene match. The CDR3 region is CASSQLQGDLGNTIYF. As DNA, the CDR3 is TGCGCCAGCAGCCAACTTCAGGGGGATCTTGGAAACACCATATATTTT.

This rearrangement joins TRBV10-3 to TRBJ1-5; 8 bases are shared with TRBD1. CDR1 ENHRY and CDR2 SYGVKD come from the germline V gene. CDR3 length: 14 residues. With V trimmed by 4 bases and J by 4 bases, 3 bases remained unmatched. The CDR3 DNA reads TGTGCCATCAGTGGGGGACAGGCTAATCAGCCCCAGCATTTT. Translated: CAISGGQANQPQHF.

This clone came up once. The J gene is TRBJ1-2, the V gene TRBV6-5, with 8 positions matching TRBD1. Germline V gene lookup returns CDR1 MNHEY and CDR2 SVGAGI. J gave up 7 bases and V 2 bases, and 3 bases lay outside the gene matches. The CDR3 loop spans 13 amino acids. CDR3 protein: CASSYTTGGGYTF. The CDR3 DNA is TGTGCCAGCAGTTACACCACAGGGGGTGGCTACACCTTC.

The chain is built from TRBV7-8 and TRBJ2-7; tentatively, D is TRBD1 (5 bases). Germline V gives CDR1 SGHVS, CDR2 FQNEAQ. Trimming took off 2 bases at V and 3 bases at J, with 14 bases between the two ends. The CDR3 contains 15 residues. The CDR3 bases are TGTGCCAGCAGCTTAAGCTACAGGAGAATCTACGAGCAGTACTTC. This sequence encodes CASSLSYRRIYEQYF.

The chain carries TRBV3-1 (or the pseudogene TRBV3-2) and TRBJ1-6, with 8 bases fitting TRBD1. V trimming: 1 base; J trimming: 7 bases; junction bases outside the gene matches: 3. The V gene's germline CDR1 is LGHDT and CDR2 YNNKEL (reference sequence). CDR3 size: 15 residues. CDR3: CASSQADRENSPLHF. Written as DNA, the CDR3 is TGTGCCAGCAGCCAAGCGGACAGGGAGAATTCACCCCTCCACTTT.

This chain links TRBV15 with TRBJ2-1; the D gene is possibly TRBD2 (5 bases). Trimming stripped 0 bases from V and 5 bases from J, with 14 bases between. The CDR3 spans 16 residues. CDR1 and CDR2 (germline): LNHNV, YYDKDF (reference sequence). CDR3 DNA sequence: TGTGCCACCAGCAGAGATGCTGGCCGGGGAAACAATGAGCAGTTCTTC. Amino acids: CATSRDAGRGNNEQFF.

V usage is TRBV6-5 and J usage is TRBJ1-5; D possibly corresponds to TRBD1 (5 bases). CDR1 MNHEY and CDR2 SVGAGI come from the germline V gene. The CDR3 spans 15 residues. V lost 0 bases, J lost 4 bases, and 10 bases lay in between. The CDR3 spells CASSYSQGLNQPQHF. In nucleotides, the CDR3 is TGTGCCAGCAGTTACTCCCAGGGCCTAAATCAGCCCCAGCATTTT.

The CDR3, as DNA: TGTGCCAGTAGTATGAGGGAAATCGCCGGGGAGCTGTTTTTT. Its protein is CASSMREIAGELFF. This chain links TRBV19 with TRBJ2-2, with D maybe TRBD2 (5 bases). Germline V gives CDR1 LNHDA, CDR2 SQIVND (reference sequence). This CDR3 is built from 14 residues. Trimming shortened V by 3 bases and J by 6 bases, and 11 bases separated the two germline ends.

The CDR3 is CASSYSGFGEQFF. In nucleotides, the CDR3 is TGTGCCAGCAGTTATTCAGGGTTCGGCGAGCAGTTCTTC. This chain links TRBV6-2 or TRBV6-3 with TRBJ2-1, with a weak D call TRBD1 (5 bases). This CDR3 comprises 13 residues. V was pared by 3 bases and J by 10 bases, with 13 bases between. Germline V gene lookup returns CDR1 MNHEY and CDR2 SVGEGT.

As regards this clone: This specimen includes other DNA sequences encoding the same CDR3. The CDR3 DNA reads TGTGCCAGCAGTTTATCTAGGAGCTCTGGAAACACCATATATTTT. Encoded protein: CASSLSRSSGNTIYF. The J gene is TRBJ1-3, the V gene TRBV27; D is uncertain. The germline CDR1 and CDR2 sequences are MNHEY and SMNVEV (reference sequence). Trimming stripped 0 bases from V and 0 bases from J, with 6 bases between. The CDR3 runs to 15 residues.

The chain has TRBV12-5 and TRBJ2-2; the match to TRBD2 covers 10 bases. The CDR3 contains 14 residues. With V trimmed by 8 bases and J by 3 bases, 3 bases remained unmatched. Germline loops: CDR1 LGHNT, CDR2 FRNRAP. CDR3 sequence: CASKREGDTGELFF. In nucleotides, the CDR3 is TGTGCTAGTAAGCGGGAGGGCGACACCGGGGAGCTGTTTTTT.

The CDR3: CASSGVSIYSYEQYF. The CDR3, as DNA: TGCGCCAGCAGTGGAGTTAGTATTTATTCCTACGAGCAGTACTTC. The chain joins TRBV10-2 to TRBJ2-7; no firm D call. Trimming removed 4 bases at V and 1 base at J, with 14 bases between. The germline gives CDR1 WSHSY, CDR2 SAAADI. The CDR3 has 15 residues.

CDR3 residues: CASRLAGGPHEQYF. The CDR3 bases are TGTGCAAGTCGCTTAGCGGGGGGGCCCCACGAGCAGTACTTC. The V call is TRBV12-2, the J call TRBJ2-7; whether TRBD2, the table's D call, matches the DNA was not checked. TRBV12-2 is assigned pseudogene status. There are 14 residues in the CDR3.

The genes are TRBV19 and TRBJ1-2, with 8 positions matching TRBD1. Germline CDR1 and CDR2: LNHDA and SQIVND (reference sequence). V gave up 3 bases and J gave up 4 bases; unmatched junction bases: 4. This CDR3 spans 14 amino acids. The CDR3 nucleotides read TGTGCCAGTAGTATTCCAGGGGGCGCCTATGGCTACACCTTC. Its translation: CASSIPGGAYGYTF.